This entry lists 31 T cell receptor beta chains sequenced from one sample in a study of T cells after yellow fever vaccination. MiXCR, applied by TCRdb to the 5' RACE reads, yields one record per CDR3 protein. This table has about 240,000 distinct CDR3 sequences, roughly 7.2% appearing once. Source: CD4+ T cells sorted from PBMCs, taken 15 days after the yellow fever booster vaccination. The receptors shown here come from a man between 25 and 39 years old who received the YFV17D yellow fever vaccine.

This clonotype has more than one count but fewer than ten. V is TRBV18 and J is TRBJ2-1; D possibly corresponds to TRBD1 (6 bases). Germline CDR1 and CDR2: KGHSH and LQKENI. CDR3 length equals 15 residues. V lost 3 bases and J lost 1, with 10 bases in between. For the CDR3, the DNA is TGTGCCAGCTCACCTAGGGGGACGTCCTACAATGAGCAGTTCTTC. Amino acid sequence: CASSPRGTSYNEQFF.

The chain links TRBV5-8 to TRBJ2-1; either TRBD1 or TRBD2 may supply D (6 bases each). V lost 4 bases and J lost 4, with 15 bases in between. Germline CDR1 is SGHTS and CDR2 is YDEGEE. CDR3 length: 15 amino acids. The CDR3 nucleotides read TGTGCCAGCAGCACGGGACACGGGACTTACAATGAGCAGTTCTTC. Translated: CASSTGHGTYNEQFF.

The CDR3 here is CSATALGMDSPLHF. CDR3 sequence (DNA): TGCAGTGCCACGGCCCTTGGAATGGATTCACCCCTCCACTTT. V and J are TRBV20-1 and TRBJ1-6; D remains ambiguous. Germline CDR1 is DFQATT and CDR2 is SNEGSKA (reference sequence). The CDR3 loop spans 14 amino acids. The V end lost 6 bases, the J end lost 8 bases, and 17 bases lay between the germline ends.

This clonotype occurred a few times. The chain uses TRBV6-5 and TRBJ2-3; D unresolved. The CDR3 totals 13 residues. Germline V gene lookup returns CDR1 MNHEY and CDR2 SVGAGI. V shed 2 bases and J shed 6 bases, with 9 bases lying between them. The DNA of the CDR3 is TGTGCCAGCAGTTACATTGCTTCCGATACGCAGTATTTT. This sequence encodes CASSYIASDTQYF.

This clonotype was found a few times. This chain joins TRBV6-2 or TRBV6-3 and TRBJ1-6; D gene ambiguous. The CDR3 runs to 13 residues. The ends were cut back, 7 bases at V and 5 bases at J, with 9 bases in the middle. Germline V CDR1 and CDR2: MNHEY, SVGEGT. The CDR3 sequence: CASTVSNNSPLHF. The CDR3, as DNA: TGTGCCAGCACCGTCAGCAATAATTCACCCCTCCACTTT.

CDR3 bases: TGTGCCAGCAGCTCACAGGACGGGCCTACCGAGCAGTACTTC. This translates into CASSSQDGPTEQYF. The gene calls are TRBV7-2 and TRBJ2-7, with TRBD1 as a possible D gene (5 bases). Per the germline V gene, CDR1 is SGHTA and CDR2 is FQGNSA. Trimming removed 4 bases at V and 6 bases at J, with 16 bases between. The CDR3 has 14 amino acids.

This clonotype was observed at least ten times. V usage is TRBV29-1 and J usage is TRBJ2-3; 7 bases are shared with TRBD1. V gave up 7 bases and J gave up 2 bases; unmatched junction bases: 12. Germline CDR1 is SQVTM and CDR2 is ANQGSEA. The CDR3 consists of 15 residues. The CDR3 spells CSAQSRQGNTDTQYF. The CDR3 DNA follows: TGCAGCGCCCAATCCCGACAGGGCAACACAGATACGCAGTATTTT.

This clonotype was observed at least ten times. At one end the junction does not follow the germline gene, possibly because of a read error. The genes are TRBV10-2 and TRBJ2-2; no definite D call. CDR1 and CDR2 (germline): WSHSY, SAAADI. CDR3 size: 11 residues. In DNA form, the CDR3 reads TGTGCCAGCAGCGACCCCGGGGAGCTGTTTTTT. Its translation is CASSDPGELFF.

The J gene is TRBJ2-5, the V gene TRBV5-1; D is possibly TRBD2 (6 bases). The CDR3 is 14 residues long. V lost 3 bases and J 2 bases, leaving 11 bases between the germline ends. Per germline, CDR1 SGHRS and CDR2 YFSETQ. CDR3 region: CASSSEAGQETQYF. The CDR3 nucleotides are TGCGCCAGCAGCTCCGAGGCGGGACAAGAGACCCAGTACTTC.

A few counts support this clonotype. V usage is TRBV3-1 and J usage is TRBJ2-7; D unresolved. The CDR3 consists of 16 residues. The germline V gene has CDR1 LGHDT and CDR2 YNNKEL (reference sequence). Trimming shortened V by 0 bases and J by 5 bases, and 17 bases separated the two germline ends. The CDR3 nucleotides read TGTGCCAGCAGCCAAGAAGTAGGGTACCTCGGTGACGAGCAGTACTTC. It yields the protein CASSQEVGYLGDEQYF.

This clonotype was picked up a small number of times. The rearrangement uses TRBV12-5 and TRBJ2-6, with D unclear. The CDR3 length is 15 residues. The germline gives CDR1 LGHNT, CDR2 FRNRAP. Deletions cut 1 base from V and 0 bases from J, with 4 bases between. DNA for the CDR3: TGTGCTAGTGGTTTGGGGGCCTCTGGGGCCAACGTCCTGACTTTC. Translation: CASGLGASGANVLTF.

Concerning this clonotype itself: A much larger clone lies one base from this, so it may be a read error. The V call is TRBV7-3, the J call TRBJ2-3; D unclear. The germline V and J ends were trimmed by 4 bases and 2 bases, with 7 bases remaining between them. Per the germline V gene, CDR1 is SGHTA and CDR2 is FQGTGA. The CDR3 is made up of 13 amino acids. In nucleotides, the CDR3 is TGTGCCAGCAGCTCAGGAGTCACAGATACGCAGTATTTT. Protein product: CASSSGVTDTQYF.

This rearrangement joins TRBV20-1 to TRBJ1-5; no definite D call. Germline loops: CDR1 DFQATT, CDR2 SNEGSKA (reference sequence). This CDR3 has 12 residues. V shed 1 base and J shed 7 bases, with 8 bases lying between them. The CDR3 DNA follows: TGCAGTGCTAGAGCTCCCTCGCAGCCCCAGCATTTT. This codes for CSARAPSQPQHF.

Many counts were recorded for this clonotype. This chain joins TRBV5-5 and TRBJ2-5; D is possibly TRBD1 (7 bases). The CDR3 is 16 residues long. CDR1 is SGHKS and CDR2 is YYEKEE in the germline V gene (reference sequence). V was trimmed by 4 bases and J by 4 bases, leaving 20 bases between them. CDR3 sequence reads: CASSLTTGGGIETQYF. The CDR3, as DNA: TGTGCCAGCAGCCTAACGACAGGAGGGGGCATAGAGACCCAGTACTTC. Combining the CDR3 with reference TRBV5-5 and TRBJ2-5 gives the whole variable domain DAGVTQSPTHLIKTRGQQVTLRCSPISGHKSVSWYQQVLGQGPQFIFQYYEKEERGRGNFPDRFSARQFPNYSSELNVNALLLGDSALYLCASSLTTGGGIETQYFGPGTRLLVL.

This chain links TRBV20-1 with TRBJ2-3; TRBD1 aligns across 7 bases. Germline V CDR1 and CDR2: DFQATT, SNEGSKA (reference sequence). The CDR3 extends over 13 amino acids. The V gene end was trimmed by 1 base and the J gene end by 6 bases; junction bases not matched to a gene: 4. In DNA form, the CDR3 reads TGCAGTGCTAGAGGCCTGACAGGGGATACGCAGTATTTT. Protein sequence: CSARGLTGDTQYF.

This clonotype has a handful of counts. The chain uses TRBV5-6 and TRBJ2-7; no firm D call. V was trimmed by 1 base and J by 6 bases, leaving 11 bases between them. Looked up from germline, CDR1 is SGHDT and CDR2 is YYEEEE. The CDR3 covers 13 residues. CDR3 residues: CASSLSYGLEQYF. For the CDR3, the DNA is TGTGCCAGCAGCTTGTCTTATGGCCTCGAGCAGTACTTC.

As DNA, the CDR3 is TGTGCCAGCAGAAGGAAGCCGGGACCCGAACACGAGCAGTACTTC. Translated, it gives CASRRKPGPEHEQYF. The chain combines TRBV7-2 with TRBJ2-7, with D perhaps matching TRBD1 or TRBD2 (5 bases each). Germline loops: CDR1 SGHTA, CDR2 FQGNSA. This CDR3 contains 15 residues. Trimming stripped 6 bases from V and 5 bases from J, with 20 bases between. Full variable domain (remainder filled in from reference TRBV7-2 and TRBJ2-7): GAGVSQSPSNKVTEKGKDVELRCDPISGHTALYWYRQSLGQGLEFLIYFQGNSAPDKSGLPSDRFSAERTGGSVSTLTIQRTQQEDSAVYLCASRRKPGPEHEQYFGPGTRLTVT.

The V call is TRBV5-4, the J call TRBJ2-1; tentatively, D is TRBD2 (6 bases). The CDR3 totals 14 residues. Per the germline V gene, CDR1 is SGHNT and CDR2 is YYREEE (reference sequence). Trimming took off 2 bases at V and 5 bases at J, with 11 bases between the two ends. The CDR3 protein is CASSFMWGDNEQFF. CDR3 nucleotide sequence: TGTGCCAGCAGCTTTATGTGGGGGGACAATGAGCAGTTCTTC.

This clonotype came up a few times. The J gene is TRBJ2-5, the V gene TRBV10-3; no clear D. The CDR3 is made up of 11 amino acids. The V gene lost 8 bases and the J gene lost 5 bases, with 9 bases spanning the gap. CDR1 ENHRY and CDR2 SYGVKD come from the germline V gene. The CDR3 DNA reads as TGTGCCATCTCTCCCGGTGAGACCCAGTACTTC. This translates into CAISPGETQYF.

V is TRBV13 and J is TRBJ2-7; 9 nucleotides align to TRBD1. J was trimmed by 5 bases and V by 5 bases; bases with no gene match: 13. Looked up from germline, CDR1 is PRHDT and CDR2 is FYEKMQ (reference sequence). The CDR3 covers 16 residues. The CDR3 coding sequence is TGTGCCAGCAGCCCAGCACCGGGACAGGGCTTTCACGAGCAGTACTTC. Encoded protein: CASSPAPGQGFHEQYF.

This clonotype was found many times. The chain uses TRBV15 and TRBJ2-7; D remains unclear. CDR1 LNHNV and CDR2 YYDKDF come from the germline V gene (reference sequence). The CDR3 runs to 14 residues. V lost 2 bases to trimming and J lost 2 bases, with 10 bases between them. CDR3 protein: CATSRPSGPYEQYF. CDR3 nucleotides: TGTGCCACCAGCAGACCTTCGGGCCCCTACGAGCAGTACTTC.

This sequence joins TRBV5-1 and TRBJ2-7; TRBD2 aligns across 12 bases. The CDR3 is made up of 16 amino acids. Germline values: CDR1 SGHRS, CDR2 YFSETQ. V gave up 2 bases and J gave up 3 bases; unmatched junction bases: 6. CDR3 protein: CASSFSASGRVYEQYF. As DNA, the CDR3 is TGCGCCAGCAGCTTCAGCGCTAGCGGGAGGGTCTACGAGCAGTACTTC.

The J gene is TRBJ2-7, the V gene TRBV19; D not resolved. Germline V gene lookup returns CDR1 LNHDA and CDR2 SQIVND (reference sequence). Trimming pared 1 base from V and 4 bases from J, leaving 11 bases between. The CDR3 sequence is 14 residues long. CDR3 DNA: TGTGCCAGTAGTATAGTAGGCGCTGGGTACGAGCAGTACTTC. This sequence encodes CASSIVGAGYEQYF.

This clonotype has a handful of counts. This sequence joins TRBV7-2 and TRBJ2-4; TRBD2 matches at 7 bases. This CDR3 region has 15 residues. Germline values: CDR1 SGHTA, CDR2 FQGNSA. The V and J ends lost 2 bases and 8 bases, in that order; junction bases with no gene match: 9. Here the CDR3 reads CASSLTGVGRDIQYF. In DNA form, the CDR3 reads TGTGCCAGCAGCTTAACGGGGGTAGGGAGGGACATTCAGTACTTC. Full variable domain (rest looked up from reference TRBV7-2 and TRBJ2-4): GAGVSQSPSNKVTEKGKDVELRCDPISGHTALYWYRQSLGQGLEFLIYFQGNSAPDKSGLPSDRFSAERTGGSVSTLTIQRTQQEDSAVYLCASSLTGVGRDIQYFGAGTRLSVL.

This clonotype has a count of ten or more. The chain is built from TRBV7-2 and TRBJ2-7; possibly TRBD2 for D (6 bases). Trimming removed 7 bases at V and 5 bases at J, with 21 bases between. The V gene's germline CDR1 is SGHTA and CDR2 FQGNSA. CDR3 size: 15 residues. The CDR3 region has the DNA TGTGCCAGCACTTCCCCCGGGACTGCTCTGAACGAGCAGTACTTC. It specifies CASTSPGTALNEQYF.

The genes are TRBV14 and TRBJ2-7; weak D call: TRBD2 (5 bases). CDR1 is SGHDN, CDR2 FVKESK, per germline. This CDR3 has 13 residues. Trimming shortened V by 1 base and J by 7 bases, and 11 bases separated the two germline ends. CDR3 in DNA: TGTGCCAGCAGCCAAGTCTTATCGGGAGAGCAGTACTTC. This sequence encodes CASSQVLSGEQYF. Together with reference TRBV14 and TRBJ2-7, the CDR3 gives the full variable domain: EAGVTQFPSHSVIEKGQTVTLRCDPISGHDNLYWYRRVMGKEIKFLLHFVKESKQDESGMPNNRFLAERTGGTYSTLKVQPAELEDSGVYFCASSQVLSGEQYFGPGTRLTVT.

This clonotype was counted at least ten times. This rearrangement joins TRBV28 to TRBJ2-1, with 7 bases matching TRBD1. CDR1 and CDR2 (germline): MDHEN, SYDVKM. The V and J ends lost 2 bases and 2 bases, in that order; junction bases with no gene match: 6. CDR3 length equals 16 residues. CDR3 loop: CASSLADRDTYNEQFF. The CDR3 DNA follows: TGTGCCAGCAGTTTAGCTGACAGGGATACCTACAATGAGCAGTTCTTC.

The chain links TRBV11-2 to TRBJ2-3; D uncertain. The CDR3 is 15 residues long. Germline-derived CDR1 and CDR2 are SGHAT and FQNNGV. V dropped 5 bases and J dropped 0 bases, with 12 bases sitting between them. As DNA, the CDR3 is TGTGCCAGCAGCCTGCAGGTCTATAGCACAGATACGCAGTATTTT. It specifies CASSLQVYSTDTQYF.

This clonotype was seen many times. J is TRBJ2-1 and V is TRBV5-1; 11 bases are a match to TRBD2. From germline, CDR1 is SGHRS and CDR2 YFSETQ. Germline trimming cut 2 bases from V and 9 bases from J; bases unmatched to any gene: 4. This CDR3 comprises 14 residues. CDR3 residues: CASSFSGLAVEQFF. CDR3 nucleotide sequence: TGCGCCAGCAGCTTTTCGGGACTAGCGGTTGAGCAGTTCTTC. Looking up the rest from reference TRBV5-1 and TRBJ2-1 gives the full variable domain: KAGVTQTPRYLIKTRGQQVTLSCSPISGHRSVSWYQQTPGQGLQFLFEYFSETQRNKGNFPGRFSGRQFSNSRSEMNVSTLELGDSALYLCASSFSGLAVEQFFGPGTRLTVL.

This clonotype was observed a handful of times. The V gene is TRBV4-3, the J gene TRBJ1-1; 9 bases fit TRBD1. Per germline, CDR1 LGHNA and CDR2 YSLEER. The CDR3 spans 14 residues. J lost 4 bases, V lost 3 bases, and 3 bases had no gene match. The CDR3 DNA reads as TGCGCCAGCAGCCAGACAGGGGGAAGCACTGAAGCTTTCTTT. This encodes CASSQTGGSTEAFF.

V is TRBV20-1 and J is TRBJ2-1; maybe TRBD2 (5 bases). The CDR3 consists of 16 residues. The V and J ends lost 0 bases and 4 bases respectively, with 16 bases between them. Germline values: CDR1 DFQATT, CDR2 SNEGSKA (reference sequence). CDR3 sequence (DNA): TGCAGTGCTAGAGATCTGGGGAGAGGTGGGTACAATGAGCAGTTCTTC. It yields the protein CSARDLGRGGYNEQFF.